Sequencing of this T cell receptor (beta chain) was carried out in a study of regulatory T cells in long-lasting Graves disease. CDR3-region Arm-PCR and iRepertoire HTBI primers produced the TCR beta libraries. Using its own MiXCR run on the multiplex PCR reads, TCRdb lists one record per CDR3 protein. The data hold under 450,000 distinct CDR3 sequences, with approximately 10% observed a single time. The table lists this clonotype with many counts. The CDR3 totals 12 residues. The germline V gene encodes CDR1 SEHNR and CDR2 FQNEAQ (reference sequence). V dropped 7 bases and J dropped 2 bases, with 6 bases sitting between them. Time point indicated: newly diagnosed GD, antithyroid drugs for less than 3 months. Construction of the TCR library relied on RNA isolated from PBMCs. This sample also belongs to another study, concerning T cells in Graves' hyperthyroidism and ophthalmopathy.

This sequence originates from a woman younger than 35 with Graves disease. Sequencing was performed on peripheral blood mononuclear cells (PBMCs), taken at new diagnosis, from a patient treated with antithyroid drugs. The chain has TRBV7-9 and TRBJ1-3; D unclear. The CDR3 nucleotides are TGTGCCAGCATCCCACCTGGAAACACCATATATTTT. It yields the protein CASIPPGNTIYF.